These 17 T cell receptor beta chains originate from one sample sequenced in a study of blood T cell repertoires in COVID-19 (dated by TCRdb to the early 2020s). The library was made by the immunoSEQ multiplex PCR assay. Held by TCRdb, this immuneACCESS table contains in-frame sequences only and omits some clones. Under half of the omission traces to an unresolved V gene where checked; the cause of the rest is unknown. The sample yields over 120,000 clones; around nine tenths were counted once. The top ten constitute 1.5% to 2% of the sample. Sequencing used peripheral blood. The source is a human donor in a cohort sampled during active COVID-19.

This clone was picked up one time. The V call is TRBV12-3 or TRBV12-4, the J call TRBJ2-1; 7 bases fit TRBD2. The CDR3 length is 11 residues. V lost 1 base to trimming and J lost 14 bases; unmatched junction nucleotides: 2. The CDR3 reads CASSLVREKFF. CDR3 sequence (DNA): TGTGCCAGCAGTTTAGTGCGGGAGAAGTTCTTC.

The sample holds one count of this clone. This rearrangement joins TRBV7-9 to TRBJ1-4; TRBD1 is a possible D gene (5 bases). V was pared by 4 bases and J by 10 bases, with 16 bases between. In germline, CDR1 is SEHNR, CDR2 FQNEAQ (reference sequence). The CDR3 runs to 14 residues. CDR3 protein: CASSSRGAGGKLFF. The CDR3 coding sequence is TGTGCCAGCAGCTCCCGGGGCGCCGGGGGAAAACTGTTTTTT.

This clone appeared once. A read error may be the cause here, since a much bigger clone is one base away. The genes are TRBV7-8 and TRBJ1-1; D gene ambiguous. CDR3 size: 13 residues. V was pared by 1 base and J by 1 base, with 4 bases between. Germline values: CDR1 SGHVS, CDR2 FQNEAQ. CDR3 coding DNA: TGTGCCAGCAGCTTAGGCAGGAACACTGAAGCTTTCTTT. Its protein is CASSLGRNTEAFF.

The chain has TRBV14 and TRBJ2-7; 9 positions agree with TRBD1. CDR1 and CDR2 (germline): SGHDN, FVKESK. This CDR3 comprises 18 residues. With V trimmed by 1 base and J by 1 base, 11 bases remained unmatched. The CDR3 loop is CASSQVLFEDRGSYEQYF. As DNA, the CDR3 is TGTGCCAGCAGCCAAGTGTTGTTTGAGGACAGGGGATCCTACGAGCAGTACTTC.

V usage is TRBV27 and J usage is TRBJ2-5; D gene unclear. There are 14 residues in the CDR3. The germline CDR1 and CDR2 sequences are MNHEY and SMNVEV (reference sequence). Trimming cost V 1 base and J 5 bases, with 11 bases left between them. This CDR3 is CASSLLDKWETQYF. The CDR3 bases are TGTGCCAGCAGTTTATTAGACAAATGGGAGACCCAGTACTTC.

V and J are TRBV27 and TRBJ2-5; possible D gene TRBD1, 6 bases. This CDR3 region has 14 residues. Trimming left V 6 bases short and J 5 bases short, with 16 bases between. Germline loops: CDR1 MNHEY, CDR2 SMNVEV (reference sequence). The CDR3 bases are TGTGCCAGCAGCTCCCTCGCAGGGGTCGAGACCCAGTACTTC. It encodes CASSSLAGVETQYF.

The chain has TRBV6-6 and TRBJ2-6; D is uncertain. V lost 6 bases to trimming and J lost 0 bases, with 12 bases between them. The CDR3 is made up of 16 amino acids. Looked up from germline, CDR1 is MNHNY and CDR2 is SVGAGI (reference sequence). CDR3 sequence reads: CASSDTTDSGANVLTF. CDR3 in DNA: TGTGCCAGCAGCGATACCACAGACTCTGGGGCCAACGTCCTGACTTTC.

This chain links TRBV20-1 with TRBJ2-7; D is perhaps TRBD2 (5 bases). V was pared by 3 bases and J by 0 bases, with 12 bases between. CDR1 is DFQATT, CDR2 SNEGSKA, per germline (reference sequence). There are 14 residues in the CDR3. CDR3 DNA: TGCAGTGCTAGTGGACTCCGAAGCTCCTACGAGCAGTACTTC. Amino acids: CSASGLRSSYEQYF.

The CDR3 region has the DNA TGCGCCAGCAGCTTGTACAGGAGTTCTGGAAACACCATATATTTT. Protein: CASSLYRSSGNTIYF. This chain links TRBV5-1 with TRBJ1-3, with a weak D call TRBD1 (5 bases). Germline values: CDR1 SGHRS, CDR2 YFSETQ. Between the trimmed V and J ends, which lost 1 base and 1 base, there was a span of 9 bases. This CDR3 has 15 residues. The full variable domain, rest sourced from reference TRBV5-1 and TRBJ1-3, is KAGVTQTPRYLIKTRGQQVTLSCSPISGHRSVSWYQQTPGQGLQFLFEYFSETQRNKGNFPGRFSGRQFSNSRSEMNVSTLELGDSALYLCASSLYRSSGNTIYFGEGSWLTVV.

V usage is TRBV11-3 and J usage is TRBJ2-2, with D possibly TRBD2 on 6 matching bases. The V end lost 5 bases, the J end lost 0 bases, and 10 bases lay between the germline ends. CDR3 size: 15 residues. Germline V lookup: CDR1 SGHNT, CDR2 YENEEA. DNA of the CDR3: TGTGCCAGCAGCATTAGCGGATCGAACACCGGGGAGCTGTTTTTT. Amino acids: CASSISGSNTGELFF.

In nucleotides, the CDR3 is TGTGCCAGCAGCTTAGCGCTATCCGCGGGGCAAGAGAACACCGGGGAGCTGTTTTTT. It is translated as CASSLALSAGQENTGELFF. The chain uses TRBV7-9 and TRBJ2-2; D possibly corresponds to TRBD2 (6 bases). Germline V gene data show CDR1 as SEHNR and CDR2 as FQNEAQ (reference sequence). This CDR3 is built from 19 residues. The V end was cut by 0 bases, the J end by 1 base, with 18 bases between.

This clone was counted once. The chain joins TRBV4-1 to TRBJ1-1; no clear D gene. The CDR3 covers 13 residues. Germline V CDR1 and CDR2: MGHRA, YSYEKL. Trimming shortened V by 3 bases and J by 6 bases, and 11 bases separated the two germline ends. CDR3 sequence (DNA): TGCGCCAGCAGCCAGCAGGAACTTGCTGAAGCTTTCTTT. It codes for CASSQQELAEAFF.

The DNA for the CDR3 is TGTGCCAGCAGCTTGTGGGGGGACGGGAATCAGCCCCAGCATTTT. Its protein product is CASSLWGDGNQPQHF. The gene calls are TRBV7-9 and TRBJ1-5, with a weak D call TRBD1 (5 bases). The germline V gene has CDR1 SEHNR and CDR2 FQNEAQ (reference sequence). The CDR3 totals 15 residues. Trimming removed 3 bases at V and 4 bases at J, with 13 bases between.

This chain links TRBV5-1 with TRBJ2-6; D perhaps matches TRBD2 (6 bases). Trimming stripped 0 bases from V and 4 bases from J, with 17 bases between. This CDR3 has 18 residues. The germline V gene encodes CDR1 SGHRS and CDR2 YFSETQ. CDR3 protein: CASSLGGGLTTGANVLTF. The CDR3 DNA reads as TGCGCCAGCAGCTTGGGGGGAGGACTCACTACCGGGGCCAACGTCCTGACTTTC.

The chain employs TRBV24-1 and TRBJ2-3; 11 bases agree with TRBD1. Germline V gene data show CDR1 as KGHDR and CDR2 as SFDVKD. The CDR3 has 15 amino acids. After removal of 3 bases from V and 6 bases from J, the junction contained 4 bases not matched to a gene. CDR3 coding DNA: TGTGCCACCAGTGATAGGACAGGGGGCATTGATACGCAGTATTTT. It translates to CATSDRTGGIDTQYF.

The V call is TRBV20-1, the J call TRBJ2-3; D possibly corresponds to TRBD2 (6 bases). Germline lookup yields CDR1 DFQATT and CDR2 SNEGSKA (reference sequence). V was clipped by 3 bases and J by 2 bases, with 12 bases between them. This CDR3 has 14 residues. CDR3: CSASNARDTDTQYF. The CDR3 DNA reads TGCAGTGCTAGTAATGCGCGGGACACAGATACGCAGTATTTT.

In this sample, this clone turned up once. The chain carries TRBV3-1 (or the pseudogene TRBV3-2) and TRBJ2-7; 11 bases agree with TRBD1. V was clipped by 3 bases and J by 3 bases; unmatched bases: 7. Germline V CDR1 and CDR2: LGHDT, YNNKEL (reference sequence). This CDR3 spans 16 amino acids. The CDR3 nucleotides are TGTGCCAGCAGCCAGGTTTCCGGGACAGGGGGCTACGAGCAGTACTTC. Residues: CASSQVSGTGGYEQYF.